These 17 T cell receptor beta chains came from one sample sequenced in a study of CD8 T cells in ankylosing spondylitis. General study findings and limits: A TCR beta motif of seven or eight highly homologous variants appeared characteristic of ankylosing spondylitis blood.

Using its own MiXCR run on the 5' RACE reads, TCRdb lists one record per CDR3 protein. The table records around 430,000 distinct CDR3 sequences, 15% to 20% of them present only once. The antigens these receptors bind are not known. Input material: blood, either unsorted or a sorted T cell fraction (not recorded which). All receptors derive from a male donor with ankylosing spondylitis.

The CDR3 coding sequence is TGCGCCAGCAGCTTGGTCCCGTCAGATAATGAAAAACTGTTTTTT. Amino acids: CASSLVPSDNEKLFF. The chain joins TRBV5-1 to TRBJ1-4; D remains ambiguous. CDR1 is SGHRS, CDR2 YFSETQ, per germline. CDR3 length: 15 amino acids. Trimming removed 0 bases at V and 4 bases at J, with 10 bases between.

A note on this clonotype: With a much larger clone just one base away, this may be a read error. The chain carries TRBV9 and TRBJ2-2; D is possibly TRBD2 (5 bases). Germline lookup yields CDR1 SGDLS and CDR2 YYNGEE. The CDR3 has 13 residues. Trimming stripped 4 bases from V and 5 bases from J, with 9 bases between. CDR3 residues: CASSPRETGELFF. CDR3 in DNA: TGTGCCAGCAGCCCCCGGGAAACCGGGGAGCTGTTTTTT.

This clonotype was found a few times. CDR3 sequence: CASSLTPRINEQFF. The CDR3 DNA follows: TGTGCCAGCAGCTTAACGCCTAGGATCAATGAGCAGTTCTTC. J is TRBJ2-1 and V is TRBV7-3; D is ambiguous. Germline values: CDR1 SGHTA, CDR2 FQGTGA. Trimming left V 0 bases short and J 6 bases short, with 9 bases between. CDR3 length equals 14 residues.

The J gene is TRBJ1-5, the V gene TRBV10-3, with D tentatively TRBD1 (5 bases). From germline, CDR1 is ENHRY and CDR2 SYGVKD. Trimming stripped 8 bases from V and 4 bases from J, with 9 bases between. The CDR3 is 12 amino acids. DNA of the CDR3: TGTGCCATCGGGGCAGCTAATCAGCCCCAGCATTTT. This encodes CAIGAANQPQHF.

This chain connects TRBV5-1 to TRBJ1-1; unclear D gene. V was shortened by 0 bases and J by 2 bases, with 11 bases between the two germline ends. Germline-derived CDR1 and CDR2 are SGHRS and YFSETQ. The CDR3 length is 15 residues. This CDR3 is CASSLEGRYNTEAFF. The CDR3 nucleotides read TGCGCCAGCAGCTTGGAGGGCAGATATAACACTGAAGCTTTCTTT.

This chain connects TRBV9 to TRBJ1-2; TRBD1 aligns across 8 bases. The CDR3 spans 14 residues. V lost 5 bases and J lost 1; bases outside the gene matches: 4. CDR1 is SGDLS and CDR2 is YYNGEE in the germline V gene. As DNA, the CDR3 is TGTGCCAGCAGTGCCGACAGGGGTAACTATGGCTACACCTTC. Translating it yields CASSADRGNYGYTF.

This clonotype has a handful of counts. The genes are TRBV5-6 and TRBJ2-6; TRBD2 agrees at 7 bases. CDR1 SGHDT and CDR2 YYEEEE come from the germline V gene. CDR3 length: 18 residues. Trimming at V came to 2 bases and at J to 5 bases, leaving 13 bases not matched to a gene. In DNA, the CDR3 is TGTGCCAGCAGCTTAGGGGACTACATCTCCTGGAGGGCCAACGTCCTGACTTTC. The encoded protein is CASSLGDYISWRANVLTF.

This clonotype was observed at least ten times. J is TRBJ2-7 and V is TRBV12-3 or TRBV12-4; D perhaps matches TRBD1 (6 bases). The CDR3 runs 16 residues. The ends were cut back, 4 bases at V and 0 bases at J, with 16 bases in the middle. CDR3 residues: CASSSTFRDNSYEQYF. The CDR3 DNA follows: TGTGCCAGCAGTTCAACCTTCCGGGACAACTCCTACGAGCAGTACTTC.

This chain links TRBV6-1 with TRBJ1-3; D is possibly TRBD1 (5 bases). The V gene lost 5 bases and the J gene lost 2 bases, with 13 bases spanning the gap. The CDR3 is 15 residues long. Germline V gene data show CDR1 as MNHNS and CDR2 as SASEGT. The DNA for the CDR3 is TGTGCCAGCAGTCCAAGGGGTCTCCCTGGAAACACCATATATTTT. Amino acids: CASSPRGLPGNTIYF.

This clonotype was observed a few times. The V call is TRBV29-1, the J call TRBJ2-5; D is unresolved. The germline gives CDR1 SQVTM, CDR2 ANQGSEA. V was shortened by 2 bases and J by 7 bases, with 11 bases between the two germline ends. CDR3 length: 12 amino acids. The CDR3 is CSVEYGSWTQYF. The CDR3 coding sequence is TGCAGCGTTGAATACGGCTCATGGACCCAGTACTTC.

As concerns this clonotype: A read error may produce the germline difference seen at one junction end. The V and J genes are TRBV9 and TRBJ2-1, with 8 bases lining up with TRBD2. This CDR3 is 16 amino acids long. The V gene's germline CDR1 is SGDLS and CDR2 YYNGEE. CDR3 DNA: TGTGCCAGCAACGTAGGGGGAAGCGGGGGAGGGAATGAGCAGTTCTTC. This sequence encodes CASNVGGSGGGNEQFF.

This clonotype showed up just a few times. V and J are TRBV20-1 and TRBJ2-5, with a possible D match to TRBD2 (6 bases). Germline values: CDR1 DFQATT, CDR2 SNEGSKA (reference sequence). The V end lost 5 bases, the J end lost 3 bases, and 19 bases lay between the germline ends. This CDR3 contains 15 residues. Here the CDR3 reads CSALTSRWKEETQYF. The DNA of the CDR3 is TGCAGTGCTTTGACTAGTCGCTGGAAAGAAGAGACCCAGTACTTC.

This clonotype was seen more than once but under ten times. The genes are TRBV12-3 or TRBV12-4 and TRBJ1-2; TRBD1 aligns across 7 bases. The CDR3 totals 13 residues. J lost 5 bases, V lost 2 bases, and 2 bases had no gene match. CDR3 in DNA: TGTGCCAGCAGTTTACGGGACAGATATGGCTACACCTTC. The encoded protein is CASSLRDRYGYTF.

This clonotype was seen only a few times. The gene calls are TRBV20-1 and TRBJ2-4; 7 nucleotides agree with TRBD2. The CDR3 runs 16 residues. Germline CDR1 and CDR2: DFQATT and SNEGSKA (reference sequence). Losses at the gene ends were 0 bases for V and 3 bases for J; bases not matched to a gene: 8. This chain's CDR3 is CSAREGGRGDKNIQYF. The CDR3, as DNA: TGCAGTGCTAGAGAGGGAGGTCGGGGGGACAAAAACATTCAGTACTTC.

This chain uses TRBV11-2 with TRBJ2-3, with TRBD2 as a possible D gene (5 bases). V lost 1 base, J lost 2 bases, and 19 bases lay in between. Germline assignment: CDR1 SGHAT and CDR2 FQNNGV. CDR3 size: 18 residues. The CDR3 spells CASSLGSVSNLYTDTQYF. CDR3 DNA sequence: TGTGCCAGCAGCTTAGGTAGCGTATCTAATCTTTACACAGATACGCAGTATTTT.

This clonotype was detected ten times or more. The chain joins TRBV20-1 to TRBJ2-5, with 9 bases lining up with TRBD2. The CDR3 has 16 residues. The germline CDR1 and CDR2 sequences are DFQATT and SNEGSKA (reference sequence). Trimming cost V 0 bases and J 2 bases; bases outside gene matches: 7. The CDR3 nucleotides read TGCAGTGCTAGAGATGGAGGGCTAGCGGGGCAAGAGACCCAGTACTTC. Protein sequence: CSARDGGLAGQETQYF.

This clonotype was observed many times. The chain recombines TRBV5-1 with TRBJ2-7, with D possibly TRBD1 on 5 matching bases. From germline, CDR1 is SGHRS and CDR2 YFSETQ. Trimming shortened V by 4 bases and J by 6 bases, and 14 bases separated the two germline ends. CDR3 length: 13 residues. CDR3 loop: CASSPTYQGEQYF. In DNA form, the CDR3 reads TGCGCCAGCAGCCCTACCTACCAGGGCGAGCAGTACTTC.